Presented here are 14 T cell receptor beta chains from one specimen sequenced in a study of a mutant IDH1 vaccine in newly diagnosed glioma. Only in-frame clones appear in the TCRdb table, and some are missing; sequencing was by immunoSEQ multiplex PCR. The table records about 56,000 clones, around three quarters of them present only once. Their antigen targets remain unknown. Time point: week 47, end of study. Alongside topical imiquimod, each dose of vaccine comprised 300 ug of mutant IDH1 20-mer peptide. Sequences were derived from PBMCs, sampled from a glioma patient whose treatment included an IDH1 peptide vaccine. The receptor set was obtained from a man aged 50-59 years with glioma.

This clone is medium-sized by share. One end of the junction varies from germline; a read error may be responsible. V and J are TRBV5-6 and TRBJ2-7, with D perhaps TRBD1 (6 bases). Germline V gives CDR1 SGHDT, CDR2 YYEEEE. The CDR3 is 12 amino acids. Here the CDR3 DNA reads TGTGCCAGCAGCTCCGACAGGCGAGGCCCCCACTTC. This sequence encodes CASSSDRRGPHF.

The chain links TRBV29-1 to TRBJ2-5; TRBD1 agrees at 10 bases. From germline, CDR1 is SQVTM and CDR2 ANQGSEA. V gave up 6 bases and J gave up 4 bases; unmatched junction bases: 5. There are 13 residues in the CDR3. CDR3 in amino acids: CSVETGGGETQYF. CDR3 coding DNA: TGCAGCGTAGAGACAGGGGGCGGAGAGACCCAGTACTTC. Variable domain in full (rest from reference TRBV29-1 and TRBJ2-5): SAVISQKPSRDICQRGTSLTIQCQVDSQVTMMFWYRQQPGQSLTLIATANQGSEATYESGFVIDKFPISRPNLTFSTLTVSNMSPEDSSIYLCSVETGGGETQYFGPGTRLLVL.

The chain joins TRBV2 to TRBJ1-5; D not resolved. Trimming left V 2 bases short and J 5 bases short, with 13 bases between. The germline V gene has CDR1 SNHLY and CDR2 FYNNEI. The CDR3 spans 15 residues. CDR3 sequence: CASSENQVRDQPQHF. CDR3 coding DNA: TGTGCCAGCAGTGAAAATCAGGTTCGCGATCAGCCCCAGCATTTT.

The chain joins TRBV5-1 to TRBJ2-1; D unresolved. Trimming pared 0 bases from V and 10 bases from J, leaving 11 bases between. The CDR3 has 13 amino acids. Germline V gives CDR1 SGHRS, CDR2 YFSETQ. The CDR3 nucleotides read TGCGCCAGCAGCTTGGGCGATCGTGGAGAGCAGTTCTTC. Its translation: CASSLGDRGEQFF.

The chain links TRBV5-6 to TRBJ2-1; D perhaps matches TRBD2 (5 bases). Germline V gene lookup returns CDR1 SGHDT and CDR2 YYEEEE. There are 13 residues in the CDR3. V was shortened by 4 bases and J by 9 bases, with 14 bases between the two germline ends. CDR3 bases: TGTGCCAGCAGCGACCTGTTAGGGAGTGAGCAGTTCTTC. This gives the protein CASSDLLGSEQFF. The full variable domain, rest sourced from reference TRBV5-6 and TRBJ2-1, is DAGVTQSPTHLIKTRGQQVTLRCSPKSGHDTVSWYQQALGQGPQFIFQYYEEEERQRGNFPDRFSGHQFPNYSSELNVNALLLGDSALYLCASSDLLGSEQFFGPGTRLTVL.

The J gene is TRBJ2-1, the V gene TRBV29-1; D may correspond to TRBD1 or TRBD2 (5 bases each). The V gene lost 6 bases and the J gene lost 6 bases, with 12 bases spanning the gap. This CDR3 comprises 12 residues. CDR1 and CDR2 (germline): SQVTM, ANQGSEA. CDR3 in amino acids: CSVRDQGNEQFF. The CDR3, as DNA: TGCAGCGTCCGGGACCAGGGCAATGAGCAGTTCTTC.

This chain links TRBV7-9 with TRBJ2-7; 7 bases are shared with TRBD1. Germline V gene data show CDR1 as SEHNR and CDR2 as FQNEAQ (reference sequence). The CDR3 loop spans 13 amino acids. J gave up 5 bases and V 3 bases, and 4 bases lay outside the gene matches. The CDR3 nucleotides read TGTGCCAGCAGCTTGGGGACAGAGGACGAGCAGTACTTC. Translating it yields CASSLGTEDEQYF.

The rearrangement links TRBV6-5 to TRBJ1-2; TRBD1 might be the D (6 bases). Per germline, CDR1 MNHEY and CDR2 SVGAGI. V lost 2 bases and J lost 4, with 14 bases in between. The CDR3 extends over 15 amino acids. The chain's CDR3 is CASSYGGGGVYGYTF. The CDR3 DNA reads as TGTGCCAGCAGTTACGGGGGAGGGGGGGTCTATGGCTACACCTTC.

The J gene is TRBJ2-3, the V gene TRBV30; 7 nucleotides line up with TRBD2. CDR1 and CDR2 from the germline V gene are GTSNPN and SVGIG (reference sequence). V gave up 1 base and J gave up 2 bases; unmatched junction bases: 6. This CDR3 comprises 15 residues. The CDR3 region is CAWSGGGGSTDTQYF. The CDR3 nucleotides are TGTGCCTGGAGTGGGGGCGGGGGTTCCACAGATACGCAGTATTTT.

V is TRBV5-1 and J is TRBJ2-3; 7 nucleotides align to TRBD1. The CDR3 extends over 16 amino acids. CDR1 is SGHRS, CDR2 YFSETQ, per germline. J gave up 2 bases and V 2 bases, and 8 bases lay outside the gene matches. CDR3 bases: TGCGCCAGCAGCTTAATAACAGGGGCGTACACAGATACGCAGTATTTT. It specifies CASSLITGAYTDTQYF.

The chain is built from TRBV6-5 and TRBJ2-7; 8 nucleotides line up with TRBD1. Germline lookup yields CDR1 MNHEY and CDR2 SVGAGI. The CDR3 loop spans 13 amino acids. Trimming at V came to 8 bases and at J to 0 bases, leaving 3 bases not matched to a gene. The CDR3 sequence: CASGQGNSYEQYF. In nucleotides, the CDR3 is TGTGCCAGCGGACAGGGTAACTCCTACGAGCAGTACTTC.

The gene calls are TRBV6-1 and TRBJ1-1, with D perhaps TRBD1 (5 bases). Germline lookup yields CDR1 MNHNS and CDR2 SASEGT. V gave up 4 bases and J gave up 3 bases, with 12 bases separating them. This CDR3 is 14 amino acids long. The CDR3 reads CASSVGQGHTEAFF. CDR3 nucleotide sequence: TGTGCCAGCAGTGTAGGGCAGGGCCACACTGAAGCTTTCTTT.

This clone was seen more than once but under ten times. The V gene is TRBV29-1, the J gene TRBJ1-1; D is unresolved. The germline V gene encodes CDR1 SQVTM and CDR2 ANQGSEA. The CDR3 totals 13 residues. In nucleotides, the CDR3 is TGCATGTTTCGGCGCAGTGAAGGCACTGAAGCTTTCTTT. Encoded protein: CMFRRSEGTEAFF.

J is TRBJ1-3 and V is TRBV5-6; 10 positions match TRBD1. V lost 7 bases to trimming and J lost 1 base; unmatched junction nucleotides: 2. CDR3 length: 14 amino acids. Germline CDR1 and CDR2: SGHDT and YYEEEE. The CDR3 region is CASGQGVSGNTIYF. In DNA, the CDR3 is TGTGCCAGCGGACAGGGGGTGTCTGGAAACACCATATATTTT.